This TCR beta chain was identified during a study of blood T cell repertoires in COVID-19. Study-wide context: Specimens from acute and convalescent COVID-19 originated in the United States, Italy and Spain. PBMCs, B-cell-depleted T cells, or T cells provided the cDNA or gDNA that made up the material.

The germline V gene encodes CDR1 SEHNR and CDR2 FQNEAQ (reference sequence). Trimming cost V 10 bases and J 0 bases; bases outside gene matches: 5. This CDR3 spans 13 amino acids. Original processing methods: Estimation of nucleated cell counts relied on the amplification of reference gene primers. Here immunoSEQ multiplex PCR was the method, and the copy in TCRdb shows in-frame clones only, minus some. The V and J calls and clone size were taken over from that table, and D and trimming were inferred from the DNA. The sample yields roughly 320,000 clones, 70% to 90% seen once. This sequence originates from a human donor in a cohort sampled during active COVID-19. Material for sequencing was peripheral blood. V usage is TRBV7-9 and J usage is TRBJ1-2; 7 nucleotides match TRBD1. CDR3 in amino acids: CATGTEANYGYTF. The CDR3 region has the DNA TGTGCCACCGGGACAGAAGCTAACTATGGCTACACCTTC.